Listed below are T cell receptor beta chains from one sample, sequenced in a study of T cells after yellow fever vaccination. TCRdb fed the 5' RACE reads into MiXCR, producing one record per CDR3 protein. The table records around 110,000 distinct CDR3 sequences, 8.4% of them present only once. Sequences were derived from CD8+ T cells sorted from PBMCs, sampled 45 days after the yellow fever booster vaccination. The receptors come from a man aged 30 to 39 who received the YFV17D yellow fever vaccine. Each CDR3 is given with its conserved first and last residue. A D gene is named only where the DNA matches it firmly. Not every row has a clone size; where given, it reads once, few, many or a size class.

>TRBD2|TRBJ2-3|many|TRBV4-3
CASSQETSGRMADTQYF
TGCGCCAGCAGCCAGGAGACTAGCGGGAGGATGGCAGATACGCAGTATTTT
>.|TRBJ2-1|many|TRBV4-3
CASSQDRYSSYNEQFF
TGCGCCAGCAGCCAAGATCGCTATAGCTCCTACAATGAGCAGTTCTTC
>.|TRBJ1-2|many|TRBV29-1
CSLALPEGYTF
TGCAGCTTAGCGCTCCCAGAAGGCTACACCTTC
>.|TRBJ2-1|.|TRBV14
CASSQLGGEPGQFF
TGTGCCAGCAGCCAACTTGGCGGAGAACCAGGGCAGTTCTTC
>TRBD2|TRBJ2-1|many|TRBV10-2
CASQSMGGGGKVSYNEQFF
TGCGCCAGCCAGTCGATGGGCGGGGGAGGGAAAGTCTCCTACAATGAGCAGTTCTTC
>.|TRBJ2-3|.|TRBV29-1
CSVDNSGTDTQYF
TGCAGCGTTGATAATAGCGGCACAGATACGCAGTATTTT
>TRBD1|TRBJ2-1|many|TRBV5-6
CASSTGQGLNEQFF
TGTGCCAGCAGCACAGGACAGGGTCTGAATGAGCAGTTCTTC
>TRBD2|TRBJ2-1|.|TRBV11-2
CASSLVLAGGDEQFF
TGTGCCAGCAGCTTAGTCCTAGCGGGAGGGGATGAGCAGTTCTTC
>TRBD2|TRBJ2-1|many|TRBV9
CASSVTGRLASQGNEQFF
TGTGCCAGCAGCGTAACTGGACGACTAGCGAGTCAAGGTAATGAGCAGTTCTTC
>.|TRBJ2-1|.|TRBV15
CATEEGGSSYNEQFF
TGTGCCACCGAAGAAGGCGGAAGCTCCTACAATGAGCAGTTCTTC
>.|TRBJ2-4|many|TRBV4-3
CASSQDPEGPIKNIQYF
TGCGCCAGCAGCCAAGATCCGGAAGGTCCGATTAAAAACATTCAGTACTTC
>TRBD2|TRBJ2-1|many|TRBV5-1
CASSYNTRSGSFYNEQFF
TGCGCCAGCAGCTACAACACGAGGAGCGGGAGTTTCTACAATGAGCAGTTCTTC
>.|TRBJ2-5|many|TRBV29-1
CSATLPPEGEYETQYF
TGCAGCGCTACACTACCCCCCGAGGGGGAGTACGAGACCCAGTACTTC
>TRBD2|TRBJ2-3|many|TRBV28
CASSQEREVSDTQYF
TGTGCCAGCAGCCAGGAGCGGGAGGTATCGGATACGCAGTATTTT
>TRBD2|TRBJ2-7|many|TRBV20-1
CSAKGVAGEVEQYF
TGCAGTGCCAAAGGGGTAGCGGGAGAGGTCGAGCAGTACTTC
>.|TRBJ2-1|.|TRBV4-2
CASSPELGWRINEQFF
TGTGCCAGCAGCCCCGAACTAGGCTGGCGGATCAATGAGCAGTTCTTC
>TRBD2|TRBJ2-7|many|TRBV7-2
CASSFGIGGRDEQYF
TGTGCCAGCAGCTTTGGGATCGGCGGGAGAGACGAGCAGTACTTC
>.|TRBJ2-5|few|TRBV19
CASSGGPIRETQYF
TGTGCCAGTAGTGGAGGCCCGATAAGGGAGACCCAGTACTTC
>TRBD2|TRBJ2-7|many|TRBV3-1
CASSSLAGGPHEQYF
TGTGCCAGCAGCTCACTAGCGGGAGGACCCCACGAGCAGTACTTC
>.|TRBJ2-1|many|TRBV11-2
CASGNWANEQFF
TGTGCCAGCGGCAACTGGGCCAATGAGCAGTTCTTC
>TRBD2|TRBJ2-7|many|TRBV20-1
CSALAGWPGEQYF
TGCAGTGCCTTAGCGGGTTGGCCTGGTGAGCAGTACTTC
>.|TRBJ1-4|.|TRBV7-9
CASSPLQGNEKLFF
TGTGCCAGCAGCCCGCTTCAGGGGAATGAAAAACTGTTTTTT
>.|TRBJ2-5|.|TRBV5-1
CASCPDNQETQYF
TGCGCCAGCTGTCCGGATAACCAAGAGACCCAGTACTTC
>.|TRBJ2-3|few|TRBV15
CATTRRENTDTQYF
TGTGCCACCACGCGGCGGGAAAACACAGATACGCAGTATTTT
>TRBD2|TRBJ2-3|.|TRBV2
CASSLNRAGKLDTQYF
TGTGCCAGCAGTCTTAATCGAGCGGGGAAATTGGATACGCAGTATTTT
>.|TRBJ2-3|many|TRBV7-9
CASSLDPGPLVTDTQYF
TGTGCCAGCAGCCTAGACCCGGGGCCGCTAGTCACAGATACGCAGTATTTT
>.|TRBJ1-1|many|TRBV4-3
CASSQGKGTEAFF
TGCGCCAGCAGCCAAGGGAAGGGGACTGAAGCTTTCTTT
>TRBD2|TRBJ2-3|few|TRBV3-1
CASSQDGTSEPYRTDTQYF
TGTGCCAGCAGCCAGGACGGGACTAGCGAACCCTACCGCACAGATACGCAGTATTTT
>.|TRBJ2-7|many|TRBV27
CASSLSGRLDLSDEQYF
TGTGCCAGCAGTTTATCGGGCCGACTAGATTTGAGCGACGAGCAGTACTTC